The present TCR beta chain was sequenced within a study of control samples from healthy donors and cancer patients. This table comes from immunoSEQ multiplex PCR, and its TCRdb copy is limited to in-frame clones, with some not included. Of under 150,000 clones listed, over 75% are singletons. This clonotype originated in a man aged 60 to 75 in good health. Sequencing was performed on blood.

In DNA form, the CDR3 reads TGTGCCAGCAGCTTAAATCGGAGAGAAAAACTGTTTTTT. Its protein product is CASSLNRREKLFF. The chain recombines TRBV7-3 with TRBJ1-4; D is undetermined. The V gene's germline CDR1 is SGHTA and CDR2 FQGTGA. With 1 base removed from V and 8 bases from J, the gap between germline ends came to 8 bases. This CDR3 is 13 amino acids long.